This TCR beta chain was found in a study of blood T cell repertoires in COVID-19. The overall study: Sources were T cells, B-cell-depleted T cells, or PBMCs; the material itself was cDNA or gDNA.

The CDR3 has 14 amino acids. V lost 3 bases to trimming and J lost 8 bases; unmatched junction nucleotides: 10. In germline, CDR1 is DFQATT, CDR2 SNEGSKA (reference sequence). This table comes from immunoSEQ multiplex PCR, and its TCRdb copy is limited to in-frame clones, with some not included. Seen here are about 42,000 clones, over 75% observed once, and the top ten hold 7% to 9.5%. This chain connects TRBV20-1 to TRBJ2-1; 7 bases map to TRBD2. Sequencing used peripheral blood. This clonotype was sampled from a man aged 25-45 years with active or convalescent COVID-19. CDR3: CSASKVGEGDEQFF. DNA for the CDR3: TGCAGTGCTAGTAAGGTAGGGGAGGGCGATGAGCAGTTCTTC.